This note documents a single T cell receptor beta chain sequence. This specimen comes from a study of beta chain features in type 1 diabetes. At the level of the study: There were approximately 100,000,000 sorted cells examined across all samples.

Expressed TCRB transcripts were sequenced after all isolated RNA was converted to cDNA. Assay: immunoSEQ multiplex PCR; the TCRdb copy retains only in-frame clones and omits some. The sample contains about 240,000 clones, 27% of which appear only once. Trimming took off 9 bases at V and 1 base at J, with 8 bases between the two ends. This CDR3 comprises 12 residues. Germline V gene lookup returns CDR1 MDHEN and CDR2 SYDVKM. Markers CD45RO/CCR7/CD25/CD127/CD95/CD27 served to sort CD4+ naive, central memory, regulatory and stem cell-like memory cells. This receptor was obtained from a man in his thirties or forties in good health. Sequenced sample: central memory CD4+ T cells from blood. The chain has TRBV28 and TRBJ2-3, with TRBD1 as a possible D gene (5 bases). The CDR3 loop is CASVGGTDTQYF. CDR3 sequence (DNA): TGTGCCAGTGTAGGGGGCACAGATACGCAGTATTTT. Based on the CDR3 plus reference TRBV28 and TRBJ2-3, the full variable domain is DVKVTQSSRYLVKRTGEKVFLECVQDMDHENMFWYRQDPGLGLRLIYFSYDVKMKEKGDIPEGYSVSREKKERFSLILESASTNQTSMYLCASVGGTDTQYFGPGTRLTVL.